The rows below give T cell receptor beta chains drawn from one sample of a study of blood T cells in healthy people across ages. TCRdb passed the 5' RACE reads through MiXCR, listing each CDR3 protein once. The sample contains around 320,000 distinct CDR3 sequences, 25% to 30% of which appear only once. Input material: blood. Source of these receptors: a woman in her 70s in good health. CDR3s include the opening cysteine and the closing phenylalanine or tryptophan. The D gene is left open where the match is weak. Clone size is stated in some rows and not others, as once, few, many or a class when expanded.

D gene,J gene,clone size,V gene,CDR3 DNA,CDR3 protein
TRBD1,TRBJ1-2,NA,TRBV28,TGTGCCAGCAGTAGGGACAGGGGGCGTAGGGGCTACACCTTC,CASSRDRGRRGYTF
NA,TRBJ2-5,NA,TRBV5-1,TGCGCCAGCAGCTTTGGGGATACGCAAGAGACCCAGTACTTC,CASSFGDTQETQYF
NA,TRBJ2-2,NA,TRBV5-1,TGCGCCAGCTCAAGGCAAGATGGCACCGGGGAGCTGTTTTTT,CASSRQDGTGELFF
NA,TRBJ2-7,NA,TRBV28,TGTGCCAGCGGCACAACCGGGCCCCCCTACGAGCAGTACTTC,CASGTTGPPYEQYF
NA,TRBJ1-2,NA,TRBV9,TGTGCCAGCAGCGTCGGGAACTATGGCTACACCTTC,CASSVGNYGYTF
NA,TRBJ1-2,NA,TRBV6-2/TRBV6-3,TGTGCCAGTAGTTCAGAATCTGGACGGACTAATGGCTACACCTTC,CASSSESGRTNGYTF
TRBD2,TRBJ2-1,few,TRBV7-9,TGTGCCAGCAGCTTAAGCGGGACTTCCAATGAGCAGTTCTTC,CASSLSGTSNEQFF
NA,TRBJ2-3,NA,TRBV7-2,TGTGCCAGCAGCCCCCCCACGAGGGTTGCAGATACGCAGTATTTT,CASSPPTRVADTQYF
NA,TRBJ2-7,NA,TRBV5-6,TGTGCCAGCAGTCTTCGACAGGGAGGTTTCTACGAGCAGTACTTC,CASSLRQGGFYEQYF
NA,TRBJ2-3,few,TRBV20-1,TGCAGTGCTCATGCTGACGGCACAGATACGCAGTATTTT,CSAHADGTDTQYF
NA,TRBJ1-2,NA,TRBV7-8,TGTGCCAGCAGCCCAGACGGATACGCTTATGGCTACACCTTC,CASSPDGYAYGYTF
TRBD2,TRBJ2-2,NA,TRBV14,TGTGCCAGCAGCAAAAGACTAGCGGGGAACACCGGGGAGCTGTTTTTT,CASSKRLAGNTGELFF
NA,TRBJ2-2,NA,TRBV5-1,TGCGCCAGCACAGGCGGAGGGACGGACACCGGGGAGCTGTTTTTT,CASTGGGTDTGELFF
NA,TRBJ2-1,few,TRBV20-1,TGCAGTGCTGAGCCGGCCGGGACCCACAATGAGCAGTTCTTC,CSAEPAGTHNEQFF
TRBD2,TRBJ2-1,few,TRBV2,TGTGCCAGCAGGCTAGCGGTACCGGGTGAGCAGTTCTTC,CASRLAVPGEQFF
NA,TRBJ2-1,NA,TRBV5-8,TGTGCCAGCAGCCCTATGCGAGGGCAGCGGTCCAATGAGCAGTTCTTC,CASSPMRGQRSNEQFF
NA,TRBJ2-2,few,TRBV2,TGTGCCAGCAGTGTTAGCCCCTTTACGAACACCGGGGAGCTGTTTTTT,CASSVSPFTNTGELFF
TRBD1,TRBJ2-3,NA,TRBV28,TGTGCCAGCAGTACTGGCACACCGGGACAGGGGCACACAGATACGCAGTATTTT,CASSTGTPGQGHTDTQYF
NA,TRBJ2-1,NA,TRBV4-2,TGTGCCAGCAGCCAAGATCTTCAAGTTTACAATGAGCAGTTCTTC,CASSQDLQVYNEQFF
NA,TRBJ1-1,NA,TRBV6-5,TGTGCCAGCAGAGGGCTACAGGGTTCTGAAGCTTTCTTT,CASRGLQGSEAFF
NA,TRBJ2-2,NA,TRBV20-1,TGCAGTGCTAACCCGACAGTCACCGGGGAGCTGTTTTTT,CSANPTVTGELFF
NA,TRBJ1-1,once,TRBV6-1,TGTGCCAGCAGTGACAGAAGGGACACTGAAGCTTTCTTT,CASSDRRDTEAFF
NA,TRBJ2-4,NA,TRBV21-1,TGTGCCAGCAGCAAAGGGGACCGAGGACAGCCGGGCAGGAACATTCAGTACTTC,CASSKGDRGQPGRNIQYF
TRBD1,TRBJ2-7,NA,TRBV28,TGTGCCAGCAGTATACGGACAGGGACGGTCGAGCAGTACTTC,CASSIRTGTVEQYF
NA,TRBJ2-1,NA,TRBV7-9,TGTGCCAGCAGCTGGGGCGGGGACTACAATGAGCAGTTCTTC,CASSWGGDYNEQFF
TRBD1,TRBJ1-4,NA,TRBV5-1,TGCGCCAGCACCCTTGGGGGGACAGGGGTGAATGAAAAACTGTTTTTT,CASTLGGTGVNEKLFF
NA,TRBJ1-1,NA,TRBV18,TGTGCCAGCTCACCGGGACTCGATTTCGGCACTGAAGCTTTCTTT,CASSPGLDFGTEAFF
NA,TRBJ1-2,few,TRBV5-1,TGCGCCAGCAGCTTGGCTGGGACGGATGTTGGCTACACCTTC,CASSLAGTDVGYTF
NA,TRBJ2-7,few,TRBV7-2,TGTGCCAGCAGCAACATCCAAGGGTCTACCTACGAGCAGTACTTC,CASSNIQGSTYEQYF
TRBD2,TRBJ2-3,NA,TRBV29-1,TGCAGCGTTGGGTCTAGCGGACACACAGATACGCAGTATTTT,CSVGSSGHTDTQYF
NA,TRBJ1-5,NA,TRBV12-3/TRBV12-4,TGTGCCAGCAGTTTGATATATCAGCCCCAGCATTTT,CASSLIYQPQHF
NA,TRBJ2-4,NA,TRBV20-1,TGCAGTGCTAGAGTATGGGAGGCGCCCCCCAAAAACATTCAGTACTTC,CSARVWEAPPKNIQYF
NA,TRBJ2-3,NA,TRBV10-3,TGTGCCATCAGTGACGACTGGACAGTTGATACGCAGTATTTT,CAISDDWTVDTQYF
TRBD2,TRBJ2-5,few,TRBV28,TGTGCCAGCAGTCGCCGGGGACTAGCGGGAGAGACCCAGTACTTC,CASSRRGLAGETQYF
TRBD2,TRBJ2-3,NA,TRBV12-3/TRBV12-4,TGTGCCACTTCCGGGACTAGGGGCACAGATACGCAGTATTTT,CATSGTRGTDTQYF
NA,TRBJ2-5,NA,TRBV28,TGTGCCAGCACCCTTCCAGGGGTGGAGACCCAGTACTTC,CASTLPGVETQYF